The present T cell receptor (beta chain) was sequenced within a study of cytomegalovirus exposure and HLA in healthy donors. At the level of the study: Out of about 190 million T cells, an earlier analysis found about 100 million unique TCR beta sequences in total. Study-level results: Data from an earlier analysis indicated that most TCR beta V segments were productive either about 90% or about 30% of the time.

Of note for this clone: Its antigen is unknown.

In the PCR, 60 Vbeta and 13 Jbeta primers were used. Source study methods: An analysis that came later counted roughly 80 million unique TCR beta chains, 10 million to 12 million shared. Data came from immunoSEQ multiplex PCR; TCRdb stores just in-frame clones and leaves some out. That table furnishes V, J and clone size, whereas the DNA furnished D and trimming. The sample lists 150,000 to 200,000 clones, 78% seen once, with 5% to 6% in the top ten. V dropped 5 bases and J dropped 3 bases, with 11 bases sitting between them. Germline lookup yields CDR1 MNHEY and CDR2 SVGAGI. CDR3 length: 14 amino acids.

The sequence derives from a woman in her 30s in good health and CMV-seropositive. Specimen: PBMCs. V and J are TRBV6-5 and TRBJ1-5, with D possibly TRBD1 on 6 matching bases. The CDR3 sequence is CASSRDRNNQPQHF. In DNA form, the CDR3 reads TGTGCCAGCAGTAGAGACAGGAACAATCAGCCCCAGCATTTT.